This T cell receptor beta chain was identified in a study of blood T cell repertoires in COVID-19. Whole-study context: COVID-19 samples collected from the United States, Italy and Spain covered acute and convalescent phases. In each case, the material was cDNA or gDNA derived from T cells, B-cell-depleted T cells, or PBMCs.

Germline assignment: CDR1 LNHDA and CDR2 SQIVND (reference sequence). CDR3 size: 13 residues. Trimming shortened V by 4 bases and J by 2 bases, and 9 bases separated the two germline ends. In the source study's methods: Amplification with reference gene primers provided the estimates of nucleated cell counts. Assay: immunoSEQ multiplex PCR; the TCRdb copy retains only in-frame clones and omits some. V, J and clone size are taken as reported in that table, and D and trimming were inferred from the DNA itself. The sample has just over 95,000 clones, roughly nine tenths seen once. This clonotype was obtained from a man aged 45-65 years with acute or convalescent COVID-19. The sample was peripheral blood. V is TRBV19 and J is TRBJ2-7, with D perhaps matching TRBD2 (6 bases). DNA of the CDR3: TGTGCCAGTAGTAGGGGACTCGCCTACGAGCAGTACTTC. Residues: CASSRGLAYEQYF.